This TCR beta chain was recorded in a study of blood T cells in healthy people across ages. PBMCs, at least 7 million per sample, were isolated. V dropped 0 bases and J dropped 5 bases, with 14 bases sitting between them. CDR1 SGDLS and CDR2 YYNGEE come from the germline V gene. This CDR3 spans 15 amino acids. Sample-barcoded 5' priming and a J-beta primer mix drove a second PCR of 7 to 11 cycles. MiXCR was run by TCRdb on the 5' RACE reads, yielding one entry per CDR3 protein. This sample has about 680,000 distinct CDR3 sequences, with around 48% found just once. This clonotype was picked up a small number of times.

This TCR derives from an older woman in good health. Sequencing was performed on blood. The V and J genes are TRBV9 and TRBJ2-5; D gene unclear. The CDR3 loop reads CASSVASESWETQYF. The CDR3 DNA reads TGTGCCAGCAGCGTAGCCTCGGAGAGCTGGGAGACCCAGTACTTC.